A selection of T cell receptor beta chains follows, all from one sample in a study of PD-1 blockade in classical Hodgkin lymphoma. The method was immunoSEQ multiplex PCR; TCRdb's version includes in-frame clones alone and lacks a portion of them. The sample contains tens of thousands of clones, 85% to 95% of which appear only once. Here the sequenced sample was peripheral blood mononuclear cells (PBMCs), taken at baseline. The receptors were sampled from a human donor with classical Hodgkin lymphoma. Both conserved end residues are part of each CDR3. D genes are given only for firm matches. Rows give clone size only sometimes, using once, few, many, or a class for an expanded clone.

size	D	J	V	DNA	CDR3
-	TRBD2	TRBJ2-7	TRBV6-5	TGTGCCAGCAGTTACTTCCTAGCGGGAGATGTCGAGCAGTACTTC	CASSYFLAGDVEQYF
-	TRBD1	TRBJ1-2	TRBV20-1	TGCAGTGCCGCAGGGGGAGGCTACACCTTC	CSAAGGGYTF
-	-	TRBJ2-7	TRBV27	TGTGCCAGCAGTTACAAAAAAACCGGGACATCTCCCTACTACGAGCAGTACTTC	CASSYKKTGTSPYYEQYF
-	-	TRBJ1-1	TRBV5-1	TGCGCCAGCAGCTTTCCAGGGAGGGAGGGAGCTTTCTTT	CASSFPGREGAFF
-	TRBD2	TRBJ2-7	TRBV20-1	TGCAGTGTCCAGCGGGAGAGCGAGCAGTACTTC	CSVQRESEQYF
-	TRBD1	TRBJ1-2	TRBV7-3	TGTGCCAGCAGCTTCGGACAGGGGGCGCGTGGCTACACCTTC	CASSFGQGARGYTF
-	TRBD2	TRBJ2-7	TRBV2	TGTGCCAGCAGTGATAGGGGTAGCGGGAGCTTGTACGAGCAGTACTTC	CASSDRGSGSLYEQYF
-	-	TRBJ2-1	TRBV19	TGTGCCAGTAGTATAATCCAGCGGAAAAACAATGAGCAGTTCTTC	CASSIIQRKNNEQFF
-	-	TRBJ1-5	TRBV30	TGTGCCTGGAGCTCCGGGCCTTTAAGCAATCAGCCCCAGCATTTT	CAWSSGPLSNQPQHF
once	-	TRBJ2-7	TRBV11-2	TGTGCCAGCAGCCCGACGACCTACGAGCAGTACTTC	CASSPTTYEQYF
-	-	TRBJ2-5	TRBV5-1	TGCGCCAGCAGCTTGGCATCGGGGACCCCAGAGACCCAGTACTTC	CASSLASGTPETQYF
-	-	TRBJ2-5	TRBV18	TGTGCCAGCTCACCACCGGCCCAAGAGACCCAGTACTTC	CASSPPAQETQYF
-	TRBD2	TRBJ2-4	TRBV7-2	TGTGCCAGCAGCGCCCCATCCGCGGGAGGGGTAAACATTCAGTACTTC	CASSAPSAGGVNIQYF
-	-	TRBJ2-1	TRBV30	TGTGCCTGCTGGGAGGGGGGCCCCTACAATGAGCAGTTCTTC	CACWEGGPYNEQFF
-	-	TRBJ2-7	TRBV27	TGTGCCAGCAGTCCCCCGGGGGAATACGAGCAGTACTTC	CASSPPGEYEQYF
-	-	TRBJ2-3	TRBV10-3	TGTGCCCCATTCTTGCTCTTGGGCACAGATACGCAGTATTTT	CAPFLLLGTDTQYF
-	TRBD2	TRBJ2-2	TRBV7-6	TGTGCCAGCAGCCCCCGCGGGGGGGGCGTGTGGACCGGGGAGCTGTTTTTT	CASSPRGGGVWTGELFF
-	-	TRBJ1-1	TRBV7-9	TGTGCCAGCAGCTTAGCGGGTAATGCGTACACTGAAGCTTTCTTT	CASSLAGNAYTEAFF
-	-	TRBJ2-3	TRBV27	TGTGCCAGCAGTCCGCGGGACCCCTGGCCAGATACGCAGTATTTT	CASSPRDPWPDTQYF
-	-	TRBJ2-5	TRBV7-6	TGTGCCAGCAGCTTAATTTCCAGGGTTGAGACCCAGTACTTC	CASSLISRVETQYF
-	TRBD2	TRBJ2-1	TRBV4-1	TGCGCCAGCAGCCAACTGGCAGCGGGGGAACTACAGCAGTTCTTC	CASSQLAAGELQQFF
-	TRBD2	TRBJ2-7	TRBV9	TGTGCCAGCAGCCCCTGGGGCAGCGGGGGCCACGAGCAGTACTTC	CASSPWGSGGHEQYF
-	TRBD2	TRBJ2-1	TRBV19	TGTGCCAGTATCAGAGGGTTCGGGGGGGGTACAAATGAGCAGTTCTTC	CASIRGFGGGTNEQFF
once	-	TRBJ2-5	TRBV28	TGTGCCAGCCTGAGCCCAAGGGAGACCCAGTACTTC	CASLSPRETQYF
-	-	TRBJ2-1	TRBV11-2	TGTGCCAGCAGCCTCGAACGCTCCTACAATGAGCAGTTCTTC	CASSLERSYNEQFF
-	-	TRBJ2-5	TRBV7-7	TGTGCCAGCAGTCCACTAGGGGGTCAAGAGACCCAGTACTTC	CASSPLGGQETQYF
-	-	TRBJ1-5	TRBV21-1	TGTGCCAGCAGCCCAATGGGAGACAGCTATCAGCCCCAGCATTTT	CASSPMGDSYQPQHF
-	-	TRBJ2-1	TRBV27	TGTGCCAGCAGTTTATGGAGTGACTTCTCCTACAATGAGCAGTTCTTC	CASSLWSDFSYNEQFF